The text below deals with one T cell receptor beta chain. From germline, CDR1 is GTSNPN and CDR2 SVGIG (reference sequence). V dropped 0 bases and J dropped 4 bases, with 13 bases sitting between them. The CDR3 loop spans 16 amino acids. The source of the sample is a study of blood T cell repertoires in COVID-19. Whole-study context: The study drew acute and convalescent COVID-19 samples from the United States, Italy and Spain. PBMCs, B-cell-depleted T cells, or T cells were the source of the cDNA or gDNA that made up the material.

Per the study methods: Estimation of nucleated cell counts relied on the amplification of reference gene primers. TCRdb's copy holds only in-frame clones and misses some; the assay was immunoSEQ multiplex PCR. The V and J calls and the clone size are those of that table, but D and trimming were determined from the DNA. The table lists around 19,000 clones, about nine tenths of them singletons. The source of this sequence is a man in his 70s with active COVID-19. Sequenced input: peripheral blood. The V and J genes are TRBV30 and TRBJ1-6, with D perhaps TRBD1 (6 bases). The CDR3 protein is CAWSVGGVYYNSPLHF. The CDR3 DNA is TGTGCCTGGAGTGTAGGGGGGGTTTATTATAATTCACCCCTCCACTTT.